Included here is one TCR beta chain sequence, with context. The sample comes from a study of blood T cell repertoires in COVID-19. Study-level background: Samples taken during acute and convalescent COVID-19 were collected in the United States, Italy and Spain. PBMCs, B-cell-depleted T cells, or T cells were the source of the cDNA or gDNA that made up the material.

The CDR3 contains 16 residues. Germline V lookup: CDR1 SGHDN, CDR2 FVKESK. Trimming stripped 3 bases from V and 1 base from J, with 16 bases between. Using immunoSEQ multiplex PCR, the repertoire was profiled, and TCRdb retains in-frame clones only, with some absent. The sample records roughly 120,000 clones, roughly 85% being singletons. The sequenced sample was peripheral blood. The sequence was collected from a man older than 75 with acute or convalescent COVID-19. The gene calls are TRBV14 and TRBJ2-7; maybe TRBD1 (7 bases). This CDR3 is CASSHLRAGGSYEQYF. The CDR3 nucleotides are TGTGCCAGCAGCCATCTTAGAGCAGGGGGGTCCTACGAGCAGTACTTC. The full variable domain, in which reference TRBV14 and TRBJ2-7 provide the parts outside the CDR3, is EAGVTQFPSHSVIEKGQTVTLRCDPISGHDNLYWYRRVMGKEIKFLLHFVKESKQDESGMPNNRFLAERTGGTYSTLKVQPAELEDSGVYFCASSHLRAGGSYEQYFGPGTRLTVT.